What follows describes a single TCR beta chain. The data derive from a study of CD8+ T cells in alopecia areata. cDNA prepared by RNA extraction and subsequent reverse transcription served as the template for sequencing. The data were produced by immunoSEQ multiplex PCR, yet TCRdb's version contains in-frame clones alone and is incomplete. The table lists 90,000 to 120,000 clones, over 80% of them singletons. As to treatment: oral pan-JAK inhibitor, 5-10 mg twice daily. The sequence came from a human donor with alopecia areata. The sequencing used CD8+ T cells sorted from blood, collected at week 24, from a patient treated with tofacitinib.

The CDR3 spells CAWSVLLEQYF. The CDR3 DNA sequence: TGTGCCTGGAGTGTACTATTGGAGCAGTACTTC. The rearrangement joins TRBV30 to TRBJ2-5; D uncertain. Germline assignment: CDR1 GTSNPN and CDR2 SVGIG (reference sequence). V dropped 0 bases and J dropped 11 bases, with 10 bases sitting between them. This CDR3 region has 11 residues. Filled out from reference TRBV30 and TRBJ2-5, the complete variable domain reads SQTIHQWPATLVQPVGSPLSLECTVEGTSNPNLYWYRQAAGRGLQLLFYSVGIGQISSEVPQNLSASRPQDRQFILSSKKLLLSDSGFYLCAWSVLLEQYFGPGTRLLVL.